The entry that follows covers one T cell receptor beta chain sequence. The V gene lost 9 bases and the J gene lost 0 bases, with 18 bases spanning the gap. The CDR3 has 16 amino acids. The germline gives CDR1 MNHEY, CDR2 SMNVEV (reference sequence). Only in-frame clones appear in the TCRdb table, and some are missing; sequencing was by immunoSEQ multiplex PCR. In the table there are tens of thousands of clones, roughly 91% of which are singletons. This sample is drawn from a study of T cell changes during pregnancy in multiple sclerosis. The receptor's source is a female donor in good health, enrolled as a control in a pregnancy study. The genes are TRBV27 and TRBJ2-1; TRBD2 might be the D (5 bases). The sequenced sample was CD4+ T cells from peripheral blood mononuclear cells, obtained in the first trimester of pregnancy. The CDR3 nucleotides read TGTGCCAGTGACAAATCGGTAGGGAGCTCCTACAATGAGCAGTTCTTC. Protein product: CASDKSVGSSYNEQFF.